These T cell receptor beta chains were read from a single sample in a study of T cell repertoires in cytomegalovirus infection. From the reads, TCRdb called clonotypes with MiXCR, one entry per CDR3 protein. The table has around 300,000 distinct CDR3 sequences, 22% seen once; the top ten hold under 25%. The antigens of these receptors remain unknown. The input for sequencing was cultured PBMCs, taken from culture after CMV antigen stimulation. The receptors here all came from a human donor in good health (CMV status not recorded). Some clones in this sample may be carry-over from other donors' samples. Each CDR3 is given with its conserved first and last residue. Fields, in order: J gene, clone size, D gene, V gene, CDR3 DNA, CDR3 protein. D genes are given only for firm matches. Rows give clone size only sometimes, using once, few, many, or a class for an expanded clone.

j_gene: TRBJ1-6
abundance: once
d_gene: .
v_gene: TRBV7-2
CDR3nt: TGTGCCAGCAGCCCACGGAGCTCCTATAATTCACCCCTCCACTTT
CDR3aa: CASSPRSSYNSPLHF

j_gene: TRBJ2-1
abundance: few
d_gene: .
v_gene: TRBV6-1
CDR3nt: TGTGCCAGCGGTAGGAGGGGGAATGAGCAGTTCTTC
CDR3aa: CASGRRGNEQFF

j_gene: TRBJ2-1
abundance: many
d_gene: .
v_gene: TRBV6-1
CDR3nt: TGTGCCACCTCAGCACCTTCGGGCTCCTACAATGAGCAGTTCTTC
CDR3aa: CATSAPSGSYNEQFF

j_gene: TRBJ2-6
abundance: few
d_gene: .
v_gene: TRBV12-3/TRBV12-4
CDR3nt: TGTGCCAGCAGTCCGACACGGGGGTTAAACTCTGGGGCCAACGTCCTGACTTTC
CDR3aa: CASSPTRGLNSGANVLTF

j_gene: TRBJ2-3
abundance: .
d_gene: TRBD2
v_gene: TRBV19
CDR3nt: TGTGCCAGTAGTATCGGGACTAGCGAAGCCACAGATACGCAGTATTTT
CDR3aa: CASSIGTSEATDTQYF

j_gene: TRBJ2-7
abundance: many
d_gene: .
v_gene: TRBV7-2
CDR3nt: TGTGCCAGCAGCTTAGGGCTACCTCAGTACGAGCAGTACTTC
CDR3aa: CASSLGLPQYEQYF

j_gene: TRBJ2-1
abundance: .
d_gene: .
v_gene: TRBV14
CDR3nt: TGTGCCAGCAGGGACACAGGCAGCCCCCATGAGCAGTTCTTC
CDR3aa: CASRDTGSPHEQFF

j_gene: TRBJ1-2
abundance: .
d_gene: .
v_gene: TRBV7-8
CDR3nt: TGTGCCAGCAGCTTCTTCGTACAGGACGGTTCTGGCTACACCTTC
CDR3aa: CASSFFVQDGSGYTF

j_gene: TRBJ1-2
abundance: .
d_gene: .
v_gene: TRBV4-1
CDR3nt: TGCGCCAGCAGCCTCACCCTGGGGTCAGCCTATGGCTACACCTTC
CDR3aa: CASSLTLGSAYGYTF

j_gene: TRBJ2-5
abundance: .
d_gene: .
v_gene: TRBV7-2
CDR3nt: TGTGCCAGCAGAAGGTTGGGCGAGACCCAGTACTTC
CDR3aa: CASRRLGETQYF

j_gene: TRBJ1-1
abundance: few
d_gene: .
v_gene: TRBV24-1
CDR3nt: TGTGCCATCTCCGACAGAGTGAACACTGAAGCTTTCTTT
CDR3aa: CAISDRVNTEAFF

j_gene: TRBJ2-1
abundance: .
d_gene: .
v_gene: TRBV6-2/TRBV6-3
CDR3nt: TGTGCCAGCAGTTGGACCCGCTCCTACAATGAGCAGTTCTTC
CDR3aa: CASSWTRSYNEQFF

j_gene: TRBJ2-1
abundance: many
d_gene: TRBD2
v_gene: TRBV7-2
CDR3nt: TGTGCCAGCAGCTTAGTGGGGGTAGCGGGGTACAATGAGCAGTTCTTC
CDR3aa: CASSLVGVAGYNEQFF

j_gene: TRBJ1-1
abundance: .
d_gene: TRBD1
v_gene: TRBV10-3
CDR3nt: TGTGCCATCACCAGGGACAGGGGTAACGCTGAAGCTTTCTTT
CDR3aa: CAITRDRGNAEAFF

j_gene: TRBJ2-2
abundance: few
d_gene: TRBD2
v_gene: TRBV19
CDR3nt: TGTGCCAGTAGTATGGGACTAGCGGGGTCCCCGAACACCGGGGAGCTGTTTTTT
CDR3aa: CASSMGLAGSPNTGELFF

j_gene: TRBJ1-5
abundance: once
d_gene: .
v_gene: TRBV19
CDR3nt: TGTGCCAGTACCATCGGGGGGGACATTCGTCAGCCCCAGCATTTT
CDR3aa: CASTIGGDIRQPQHF

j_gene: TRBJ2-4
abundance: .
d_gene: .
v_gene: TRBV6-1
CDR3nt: TGTGCCAGCAGTCCATACCCAACCCGGGCCCGACTAGCCAAAAACATTCAGTACTTC
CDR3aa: CASSPYPTRARLAKNIQYF

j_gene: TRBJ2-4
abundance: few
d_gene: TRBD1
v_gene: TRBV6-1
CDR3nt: TGTGCCAGCAGTGAACGGACCAGGGGGCCGGTCGCGGCCAAAAACATTCAGTACTTC
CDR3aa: CASSERTRGPVAAKNIQYF

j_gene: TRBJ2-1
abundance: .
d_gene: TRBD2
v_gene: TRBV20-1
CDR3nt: TGCAGTGCACGGACTAGCGGGGATTACAATGAGCAGTTCTTC
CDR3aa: CSARTSGDYNEQFF

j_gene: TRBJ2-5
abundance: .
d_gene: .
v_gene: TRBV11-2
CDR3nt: TGTGCCAGCAGCCCGGGACCTACGGGGCGCTCGGAGACCCAGTACTTC
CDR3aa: CASSPGPTGRSETQYF

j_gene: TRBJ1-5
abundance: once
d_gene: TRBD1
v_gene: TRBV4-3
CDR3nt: TGCGCCAGCAGCCCGACAGGGATGGTTCAGCCCCAGCATTTT
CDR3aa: CASSPTGMVQPQHF

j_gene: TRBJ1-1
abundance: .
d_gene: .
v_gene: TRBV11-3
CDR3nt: TGTGCCAGCAGCTTCTCCGGGGGTAGCACTGAAGCTTTCTTT
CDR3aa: CASSFSGGSTEAFF

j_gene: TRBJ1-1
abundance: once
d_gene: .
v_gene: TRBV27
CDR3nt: TGTGCCAGCAGGGGGGGGGTTGAAGCTTTCTTT
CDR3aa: CASRGGVEAFF

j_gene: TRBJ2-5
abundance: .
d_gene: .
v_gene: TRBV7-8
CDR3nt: TGTGCCAGCAGCTTAGCCCGCAGAGGGGAGACCCAGTACTTC
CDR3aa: CASSLARRGETQYF

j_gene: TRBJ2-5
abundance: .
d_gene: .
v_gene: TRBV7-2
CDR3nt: TGTGCCAGCAGCTTAGCGGGACCCCAAGAGACCCAGTACTTC
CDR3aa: CASSLAGPQETQYF

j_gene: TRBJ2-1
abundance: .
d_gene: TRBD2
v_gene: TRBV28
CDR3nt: TGTGCCAGCAGTTCTCGGGGGGGGGGAGGGAATGAGCAGTTCTTC
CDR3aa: CASSSRGGGGNEQFF

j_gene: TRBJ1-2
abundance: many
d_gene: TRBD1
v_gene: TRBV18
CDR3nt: TGTGCCAGCTCACCGCTCAGGGGGCCCAACTATGGCTACACCTTC
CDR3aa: CASSPLRGPNYGYTF

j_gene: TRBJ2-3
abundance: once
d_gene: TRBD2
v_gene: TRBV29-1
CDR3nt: TGCAGCGTTGAGGGACTAGCGGGAAAGGATACGCAGTATTTT
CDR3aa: CSVEGLAGKDTQYF

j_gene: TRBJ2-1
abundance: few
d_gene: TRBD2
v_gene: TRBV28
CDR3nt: TGTGCCAGCAGTTTATGGACTAGCGGGGTCGCTCGGCAGTTCTTC
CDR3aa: CASSLWTSGVARQFF

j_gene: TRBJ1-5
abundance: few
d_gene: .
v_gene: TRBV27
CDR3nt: TGTGCCAGCAGTAGAGGTAATCAGCCCCAGCATTTT
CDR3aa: CASSRGNQPQHF

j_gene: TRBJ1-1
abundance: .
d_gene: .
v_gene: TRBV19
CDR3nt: TGTGCCAGTAGTCCACGGAGGGCCTCGAACACTGAAGCTTTCTTT
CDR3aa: CASSPRRASNTEAFF

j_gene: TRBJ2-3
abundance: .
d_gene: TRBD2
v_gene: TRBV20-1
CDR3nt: TGCAGTGCTAGAGATGGGTCTAGCGGGGAATGGGATACGCAGTATTTT
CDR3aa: CSARDGSSGEWDTQYF

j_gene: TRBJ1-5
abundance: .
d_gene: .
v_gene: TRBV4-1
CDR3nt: TGCGCCAGCAGCGACTTCTTGGGTAATCAGCCCCAGCATTTT
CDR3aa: CASSDFLGNQPQHF

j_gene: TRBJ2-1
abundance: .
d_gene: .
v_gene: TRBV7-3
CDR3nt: TGTGCCAGAGACTGGGAGCAGTTCTTC
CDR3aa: CARDWEQFF

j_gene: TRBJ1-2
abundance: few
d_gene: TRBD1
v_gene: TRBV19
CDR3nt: TGTGCCAGTACGGTATATGGACAGGGCGCCTCTAACTATGGCTACACCTTC
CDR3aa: CASTVYGQGASNYGYTF

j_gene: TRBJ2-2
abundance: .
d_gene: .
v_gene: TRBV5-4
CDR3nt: TGTGCCAGCACCTACAGGGAGGGGGACACCGGGGAGCTGTTTTTT
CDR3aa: CASTYREGDTGELFF

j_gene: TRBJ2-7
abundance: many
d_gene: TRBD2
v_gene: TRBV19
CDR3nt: TGTGCCAGTAGTATCCAAGCGGGAGACGAGCAGTACTTC
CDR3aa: CASSIQAGDEQYF

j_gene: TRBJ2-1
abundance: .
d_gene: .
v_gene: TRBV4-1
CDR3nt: TGCGCCAGCAGCCAAGGTGGGCGGGATATTGATGAGCAGTTCTTC
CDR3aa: CASSQGGRDIDEQFF

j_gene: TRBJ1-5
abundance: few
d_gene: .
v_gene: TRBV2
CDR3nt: TGTGCCAGCAGTGTTCAGGCAGACAATCAGCCCCAGCATTTT
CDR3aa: CASSVQADNQPQHF